This T cell receptor beta chain comes out of a study of PD-L1 blockade in urothelial cancer. For the study at large: Anywhere from 0 to 3 prior chemotherapy regimens had been received by patients.

Time point here: pretreatment peripheral blood. Locally advanced or metastatic urothelial carcinoma was present in patients. Trimming left V 0 bases short and J 3 bases short, with 6 bases between. CDR3 length: 14 amino acids. CDR1 and CDR2 (germline): SGDLS, YYNGEE. Every PCR was spiked with synthetic TCR analog templates. Some clones are missing from TCRdb's copy, which holds only in-frame ones; the method was immunoSEQ multiplex PCR. The data hold over 75,000 clones, with about 84% observed a single time. The genes are TRBV9 and TRBJ2-2; D not resolved. The sequence was obtained from a man aged 55 to 70 with urothelial cancer. Sequences were derived from PBMCs, sampled around atezolizumab (anti-PD-L1) treatment. The CDR3 DNA is TGTGCCAGCAGCGTAGTTGTAGACACCGGGGAGCTGTTTTTT. It is translated as CASSVVVDTGELFF.